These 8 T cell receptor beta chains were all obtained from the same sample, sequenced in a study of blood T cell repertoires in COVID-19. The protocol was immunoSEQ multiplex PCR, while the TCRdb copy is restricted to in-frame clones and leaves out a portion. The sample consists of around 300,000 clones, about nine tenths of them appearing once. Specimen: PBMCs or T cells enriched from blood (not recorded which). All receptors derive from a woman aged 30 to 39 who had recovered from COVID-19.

The CDR3 here is CAISEEQETQYF. Written as DNA, the CDR3 is TGTGCCATCAGTGAGGAGCAAGAGACCCAGTACTTC. The gene calls are TRBV10-3 and TRBJ2-5; no clear D. CDR3 length: 12 residues. The V and J ends lost 2 bases and 2 bases respectively, with 3 bases between them. Germline V gene data show CDR1 as ENHRY and CDR2 as SYGVKD.

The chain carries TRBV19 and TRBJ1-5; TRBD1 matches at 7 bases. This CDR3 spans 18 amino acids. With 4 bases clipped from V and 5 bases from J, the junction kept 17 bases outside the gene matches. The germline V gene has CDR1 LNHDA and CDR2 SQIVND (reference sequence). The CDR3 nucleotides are TGTGCCAGTAGTACTCAAACAAGCTTCACAGGGACAGATCAGCCCCAGCATTTT. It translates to CASSTQTSFTGTDQPQHF.

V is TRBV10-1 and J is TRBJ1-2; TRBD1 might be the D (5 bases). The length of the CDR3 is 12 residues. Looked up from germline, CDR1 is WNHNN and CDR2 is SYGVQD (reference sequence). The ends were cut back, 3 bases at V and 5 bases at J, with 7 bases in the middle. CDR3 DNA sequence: TGCGCCAGCAGTGACAGGGCGTATGGCTACACCTTC. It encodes CASSDRAYGYTF.

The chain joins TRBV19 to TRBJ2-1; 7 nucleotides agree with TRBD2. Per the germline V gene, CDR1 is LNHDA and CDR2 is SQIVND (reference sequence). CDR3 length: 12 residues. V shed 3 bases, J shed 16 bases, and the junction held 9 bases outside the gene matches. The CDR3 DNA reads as TGTGCCAGTAGTATTAGGCCGGGAGGTCACTTCTTC. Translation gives CASSIRPGGHFF.

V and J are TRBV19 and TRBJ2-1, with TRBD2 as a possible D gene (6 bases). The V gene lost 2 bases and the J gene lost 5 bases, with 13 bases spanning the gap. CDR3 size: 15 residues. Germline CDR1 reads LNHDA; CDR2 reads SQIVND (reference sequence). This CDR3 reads CASSILARDNNEQFF. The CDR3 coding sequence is TGTGCCAGTAGTATACTAGCGAGAGACAACAATGAGCAGTTCTTC.

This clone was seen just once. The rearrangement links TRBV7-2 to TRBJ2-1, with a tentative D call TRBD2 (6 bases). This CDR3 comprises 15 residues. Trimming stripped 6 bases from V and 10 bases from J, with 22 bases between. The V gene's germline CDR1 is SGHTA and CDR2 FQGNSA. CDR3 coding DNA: TGTGCCAGCAGTCCCCAGGAGGGCCTATCGGGGGAGCAGTTCTTC. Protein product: CASSPQEGLSGEQFF.

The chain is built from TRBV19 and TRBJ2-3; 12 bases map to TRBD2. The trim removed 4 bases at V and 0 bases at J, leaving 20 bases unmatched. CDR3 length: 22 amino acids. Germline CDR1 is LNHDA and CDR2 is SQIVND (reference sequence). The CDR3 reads CASSRLGKTSGRSRTSTDTQYF. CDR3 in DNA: TGTGCCAGTAGTAGATTAGGGAAGACTAGCGGGAGAAGCCGGACTAGCACAGATACGCAGTATTTT. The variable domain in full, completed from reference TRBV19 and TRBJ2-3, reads DGGITQSPKYLFRKEGQNVTLSCEQNLNHDAMYWYRQDPGQGLRLIYYSQIVNDFQKGDIAEGYSVSREKKESFPLTVTSAQKNPTAFYLCASSRLGKTSGRSRTSTDTQYFGPGTRLTVL.

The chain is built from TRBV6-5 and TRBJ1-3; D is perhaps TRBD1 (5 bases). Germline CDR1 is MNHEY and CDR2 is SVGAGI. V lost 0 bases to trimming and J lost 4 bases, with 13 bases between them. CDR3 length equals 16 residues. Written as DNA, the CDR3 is TGTGCCAGCAGTTACTCGTGGGGCATCTCGGGAAACACCATATATTTT. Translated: CASSYSWGISGNTIYF.